This TCR beta chain stems from a study of technical replicates of blood from several donors. The table came from immunoSEQ multiplex PCR; TCRdb's copy has only in-frame clones and leaves some out. This table has 60,000 to 85,000 clones, over 75% appearing once. Germline assignment: CDR1 SGHVS and CDR2 FQNEAQ. Trimming took 3 bases from V and 0 from J, leaving 11 bases between them. The CDR3 runs to 15 residues. The material sequenced was T cells isolated from PBMCs. This receptor was taken from a human donor in good health. The chain employs TRBV7-8 and TRBJ1-1; D is possibly TRBD1 (5 bases). The CDR3 nucleotides are TGTGCCAGCAGCTTCGTGGGGGGGATGAACACTGAAGCTTTCTTT. Its translation: CASSFVGGMNTEAFF.